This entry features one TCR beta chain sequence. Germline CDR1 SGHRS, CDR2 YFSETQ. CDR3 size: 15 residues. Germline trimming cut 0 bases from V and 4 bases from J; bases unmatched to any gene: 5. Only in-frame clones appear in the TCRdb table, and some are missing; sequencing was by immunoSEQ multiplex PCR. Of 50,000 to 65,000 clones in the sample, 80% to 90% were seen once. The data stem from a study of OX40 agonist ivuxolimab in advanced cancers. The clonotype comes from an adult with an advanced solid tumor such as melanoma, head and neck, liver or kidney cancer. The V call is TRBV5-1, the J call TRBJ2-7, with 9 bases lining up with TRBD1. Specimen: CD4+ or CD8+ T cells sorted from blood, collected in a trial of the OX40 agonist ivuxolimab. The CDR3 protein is CASSLAGTGIYEQYF. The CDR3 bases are TGCGCCAGCAGCTTGGCCGGGACAGGGATATACGAGCAGTACTTC.